This T cell receptor (delta chain) was sequenced in a study of delta chains in infants with herpesvirus infections. General observations from the study: The public clonotype appeared only at the first post-infection time point. The public Vdelta1 clonotype appeared in 4 of 18 CMV-infected infants.

TCR cDNA was made from PBMC RNA with gamma- and delta-chain-specific primers. TCRdb applied CATT to the RT-PCR reads for clone calling. The table records some 1,000 delta-chain clones, approximately 40% of them present only once. Note on this clone: The antigen remains undetermined.

Trimming at V came to 4 bases and at J to 1 base, leaving 28 bases not matched to a gene. The CDR3 is made up of 23 amino acids. The germline V gene has CDR1 TSWWSYY and CDR2 QGS. This rearrangement joins TRDV1 to TRDJ1, with 9 bases lining up with TRDD3. The source of this sequence is a human donor who was a Ugandan infant, either HIV-exposed or HIV-unexposed (not recorded which). Sequencing was performed on peripheral blood, taken at time point 3 of longitudinal follow-up. CDR3 in amino acids: CALGAFSYNPLLGEYASTDKLIF. The CDR3, as DNA: TGTGCTCTTGGGGCCTTTTCCTACAACCCTTTACTGGGGGAGTACGCGTCCACCGATAAACTCATCTTT.